Listed below are T cell receptor beta chains from one sample, sequenced in a study of blood T cells in healthy people across ages. One entry per CDR3 protein results from TCRdb running MiXCR on the 5' RACE reads. The sample comprises roughly 500,000 distinct CDR3 sequences, roughly 28% of which are singletons, and 18% rests with the top ten. The sequencing sample was made of blood. The receptor source for this set is a woman between 65 and 79 years old in good health. Both conserved end residues are trimmed from each CDR3. D genes are given only for firm matches.

d_gene: TRBD2; v_gene: TRBV20-1; CDR3aa: SARTSGRVTDTQY
d_gene: TRBD1; v_gene: TRBV29-1; CDR3aa: SVSGGGDEQY
d_gene: .; v_gene: TRBV19; CDR3aa: ASSSHEPQH
d_gene: TRBD1; v_gene: TRBV6-6; CDR3aa: ASIRQGASTEAF
d_gene: TRBD2; v_gene: TRBV4-3; CDR3aa: ASSLGLAALAKNIQY
d_gene: .; v_gene: TRBV12-3/TRBV12-4; CDR3aa: ASSPWDGNQPQH
d_gene: .; v_gene: TRBV11-2; CDR3aa: ASSARQGPPGEQY
d_gene: .; v_gene: TRBV5-1; CDR3aa: ASSSGIWEETQY
d_gene: .; v_gene: TRBV10-3; CDR3aa: AMGGAAPETQY
d_gene: .; v_gene: TRBV6-5; CDR3aa: ASRSQGGAGNTIY
d_gene: TRBD1; v_gene: TRBV5-1; CDR3aa: ASRRSTGGGAETQY
d_gene: .; v_gene: TRBV3-1; CDR3aa: ASSRSGEAF
d_gene: .; v_gene: TRBV7-2; CDR3aa: ASSLDSGELEQF
d_gene: .; v_gene: TRBV14; CDR3aa: ASSQALGFKETQY
d_gene: TRBD2; v_gene: TRBV29-1; CDR3aa: SASAGGWDTQY
d_gene: .; v_gene: TRBV5-1; CDR3aa: ASSSGESSYEQY
d_gene: TRBD1; v_gene: TRBV6-5; CDR3aa: ASSYGTGGSYEQY
d_gene: .; v_gene: TRBV25-1; CDR3aa: AGKRDCRLYNEQF
d_gene: .; v_gene: TRBV7-2; CDR3aa: ASSPRTSYEQY
d_gene: TRBD1; v_gene: TRBV7-3; CDR3aa: ASSLTKVPARGRYGYT
d_gene: .; v_gene: TRBV20-1; CDR3aa: SALGYGDIQY
d_gene: .; v_gene: TRBV7-2; CDR3aa: ASRKTSYNEQF
d_gene: TRBD2; v_gene: TRBV7-2; CDR3aa: ASSLARLAGVHNEQF
d_gene: .; v_gene: TRBV20-1; CDR3aa: SARGKVTETQY
d_gene: .; v_gene: TRBV29-1; CDR3aa: SVARESTEAF
d_gene: TRBD2; v_gene: TRBV6-2/TRBV6-3; CDR3aa: ASSYPGGWSRYEQY
d_gene: TRBD2; v_gene: TRBV20-1; CDR3aa: SAIRTSGVNEQF
d_gene: .; v_gene: TRBV6-5; CDR3aa: ASSYRYEQY
d_gene: .; v_gene: TRBV6-6; CDR3aa: ASSYAVPTEAF
d_gene: .; v_gene: TRBV20-1; CDR3aa: SARDLGGANYEQY
d_gene: .; v_gene: TRBV6-2/TRBV6-3; CDR3aa: ASSYSDSLSEAF
d_gene: TRBD1; v_gene: TRBV2; CDR3aa: ASSEGQEISNQPQH
d_gene: .; v_gene: TRBV7-3; CDR3aa: ASSTWGYTDTQY
d_gene: .; v_gene: TRBV4-3; CDR3aa: ASSQDVSKLF
d_gene: .; v_gene: TRBV19; CDR3aa: ASSIWRSGAETQY
d_gene: .; v_gene: TRBV5-1; CDR3aa: ASSLALWSDVGN
d_gene: .; v_gene: TRBV18; CDR3aa: ASSPPLGIGSYEQY
d_gene: .; v_gene: TRBV4-3; CDR3aa: ASSQEGRGVNTGELF
d_gene: TRBD1; v_gene: TRBV6-5; CDR3aa: ASSSPPGQEY
d_gene: .; v_gene: TRBV9; CDR3aa: ASSVEAGTYNSPLH
d_gene: TRBD1; v_gene: TRBV2; CDR3aa: ASSGQGKGSPLH
d_gene: .; v_gene: TRBV12-3/TRBV12-4; CDR3aa: ASTEGARADTQY